This TCR beta chain was recovered during a study of post-analysis software for immune sequencing data. Study information: The patients showed relapsing-remitting, secondary progressive and progressive-relapsing multiple sclerosis courses.

Incorporated into the TCR beta cDNA libraries were unique molecular identifiers, which served to reduce PCR and sequencing biases. TCRdb re-called the PCR reads through MiXCR, storing one row per CDR3 protein. This repertoire shows about 800,000 distinct CDR3 sequences, roughly 27% found once; its top ten account for 0.56%. This CDR3 spans 12 amino acids. The germline V gene has CDR1 DFQATT and CDR2 SNEGSKA (reference sequence). This clonotype has just a few counts. Its specificity is unknown. Findings and caveats of the study: Multiple sclerosis patients showed significantly lower normalized Chao1 diversity than controls did. Pronounced co-clustering by F measure was evident among identically batched samples. Among 5 or 6 TRBV segments more frequent in patients than controls were TRBV5-6, TRBV5-1 and TRBV20-1.

The TCR originated in a girl between 10 and 17 years old with multiple sclerosis. Sequencing input: blood. The chain employs TRBV20-1 and TRBJ1-4; D is unclear. The CDR3 loop reads CGLRTGNEKLFF. The DNA of the CDR3 is TGCGGATTGCGGACGGGCAATGAAAAACTGTTTTTT.